The rows below give T cell receptor beta chains drawn from one sample of a study of cytomegalovirus exposure and HLA in healthy donors. TCRdb keeps only in-frame clones here, not all; method: immunoSEQ multiplex PCR. The table has 100,000 to 150,000 clones, roughly 95% seen once. Specimen: PBMCs. Receptors originate from a man aged 18 to 35 in good health and CMV-seronegative. CDR3s include the opening cysteine and the closing phenylalanine or tryptophan. A D gene is named only where the DNA matches it firmly. For some rows the clone size is stated as once, few or many, or as a class when expanded; others skip it.

d_gene	abundance	v_gene	j_gene	CDR3nt	CDR3aa
TRBD1	NA	TRBV20-1	TRBJ2-1	TGCAGTGCTAGGGGCGCACAGGGGGGACTCTTC	CSARGAQGGLF
NA	NA	TRBV6-6	TRBJ2-1	TGTGCCAGCAGTTACCCTCGGGAGAATGAGCAGTTCTTC	CASSYPRENEQFF
TRBD1	NA	TRBV2	TRBJ2-1	TGTGCCAGCAGTTGGGACAGTGGAGCCTACAATGAGCAGTTCTTC	CASSWDSGAYNEQFF
TRBD1	once	TRBV7-9	TRBJ1-1	TGTGCCAGCAGCTTAGCACTAACTTTGGGACAGGGGTCCACTGAAGCTTTCTTT	CASSLALTLGQGSTEAFF
NA	NA	TRBV7-9	TRBJ2-3	TGTGCCAGCAGCTCGGCCGGGAGTCGGGGCCTAGATACGCAGTATTTT	CASSSAGSRGLDTQYF
NA	NA	TRBV19	TRBJ2-7	TGTGCCAGTAGTATACGGGACGTAGCGGAAGTCCCCTACGAGCAGTACTTC	CASSIRDVAEVPYEQYF
NA	NA	TRBV28	TRBJ2-6	TGTGCCAGCAGCCGCACAGGTATGGGGGCCAACGTCCTGACTTTC	CASSRTGMGANVLTF
TRBD1	NA	TRBV29-1	TRBJ2-7	TGCAGCGTTGATATCCGACAGGGGTCCTACGAGCAGTACTTC	CSVDIRQGSYEQYF
NA	NA	TRBV28	TRBJ1-4	TGTGCCAGCAGGCCACGAGGGGAGGCCCGTGAAAAACTGTTTTTT	CASRPRGEAREKLFF
TRBD2	NA	TRBV5-1	TRBJ2-5	TGCGCCAGCAGCTTGCTGGACGGGAGGGCCGAAGAGACCCAGTACTTC	CASSLLDGRAEETQYF
TRBD2	NA	TRBV30	TRBJ2-7	TGTGCCTGGAGTGTAGCGGGGGCAGGGTACGAGCAGTACTTC	CAWSVAGAGYEQYF
NA	NA	TRBV5-1	TRBJ1-1	TGCGCCAGCAGCAAGGGGGACGGAAACACTGAAGCTTTCTTT	CASSKGDGNTEAFF
TRBD2	once	TRBV4-3	TRBJ2-7	TGCGCCAGCAGCCAAGAGCTAGCGGAAGCCTACGAGCAGTACTTC	CASSQELAEAYEQYF
TRBD2	NA	TRBV13	TRBJ2-1	TGTGCCAGCAGCTTAGTATCGGGAGGGCCCAATGAGCAGTTCTTC	CASSLVSGGPNEQFF
TRBD1	NA	TRBV18	TRBJ2-1	TGTGCCAGCTCACTTTGGACAGGGGATGAGCAGTTCTTC	CASSLWTGDEQFF
TRBD2	NA	TRBV9	TRBJ2-6	TGTGCCAGCAGCTTACAGGCCGCTAGCGGGAATTCTGGGGCCAACGTCCTGACTTTC	CASSLQAASGNSGANVLTF
TRBD2	few	TRBV29-1	TRBJ2-7	TGCAGCTCTGGGGGTAGCGGGAGCCTTATGAAAAACGGCGAGCAGTACTTC	CSSGGSGSLMKNGEQYF
TRBD1	once	TRBV7-3	TRBJ2-3	TGTGCCAGCAGCCTAGACCGGGACAGGTCTTATACGCAGTATTTT	CASSLDRDRSYTQYF
NA	NA	TRBV5-5	TRBJ1-3	TGTGCCAGCAGCCAAGATATCGACAGGCCGAGCTCTGGAAACACCATATATTTT	CASSQDIDRPSSGNTIYF
TRBD1	NA	TRBV25-1	TRBJ1-2	TGTGCCAGCAGTGAATCGGGGACAGGGGGCGTTTTCGGCTACACCTTC	CASSESGTGGVFGYTF
NA	NA	TRBV10-3	TRBJ2-3	TGTGCCATCAGACCCCTAGGGGATTCCGGAGATACGCAGTATTTT	CAIRPLGDSGDTQYF
TRBD2	NA	TRBV28	TRBJ2-3	TGTGCCAGCAGTTTCGGTTACGCTGGCGGGAGCTCTGATACGCAGTATTTT	CASSFGYAGGSSDTQYF
NA	NA	TRBV5-1	TRBJ1-5	TGCGCCAGCAGCTTCGGCGGGATCAATCAGCCCCAGCATTTT	CASSFGGINQPQHF
NA	NA	TRBV5-4	TRBJ2-1	TGTGCCAGCGGCCCCGGAGGCAGCTCCTACAATGAGCAGTTCTTC	CASGPGGSSYNEQFF
TRBD2	NA	TRBV6-1	TRBJ2-1	TGTGCCAGCAGTGACGCCACTAGCGGGAGATGGTATGAGCAGTTCTTC	CASSDATSGRWYEQFF
TRBD1	NA	TRBV28	TRBJ1-4	TGTGCCAGCAGTATGCCCGGGACAGGTGGAAAACTGTTTTTT	CASSMPGTGGKLFF
NA	NA	TRBV5-1	TRBJ2-2	TGCGCCAGCAGCCTAGTTCCCTTAGACACCGGGGAGCTGTTTTTT	CASSLVPLDTGELFF
TRBD1	NA	TRBV5-1	TRBJ2-5	TGCGCCACTAGACAGGGGAGCGAGACCCAGTACTTC	CATRQGSETQYF
NA	NA	TRBV28	TRBJ1-3	TGTGCCAGCAGTTTAGAGCGCGGGGACTCTGGAAACACCATATATTTT	CASSLERGDSGNTIYF
TRBD2	once	TRBV18	TRBJ2-1	TGTGCCAGCTCACCACAAGGACTAGCGGGAGGGCAGGTAAACAATGAGCAGTTCTTC	CASSPQGLAGGQVNNEQFF
NA	once	TRBV7-9	TRBJ1-1	TGTGCCAGCAGCTTAATGGCGGGTGAAGCTTTCTTT	CASSLMAGEAFF
NA	NA	TRBV7-8	TRBJ2-1	TGTGCCAGCAGCGCCTCCCGACTAGGTTACAATGAGCAGTTCTTC	CASSASRLGYNEQFF
NA	once	TRBV7-9	TRBJ1-2	TGTGCCAGCAGCTTAGCAACCGAAGCCTATGGCTACACCTTC	CASSLATEAYGYTF
TRBD1	NA	TRBV28	TRBJ1-5	TGTGCCAGCATCACCGGAGGGGGCGGTCAGCCCCAGCATTTT	CASITGGGGQPQHF
NA	NA	TRBV12-5	TRBJ2-2	TGTGCCGCGCCCCGGACACTCCAACCCACGAACACCGGGGAGCTGTTTTTT	CAAPRTLQPTNTGELFF
TRBD2	NA	TRBV19	TRBJ2-5	TGTGCCAGTAGTACCGGGACTAGCAAGGCGACCCAGTACTTC	CASSTGTSKATQYF
NA	NA	TRBV29-1	TRBJ1-1	TGCAGCGTAGCACGGGCTGAAGCTTTCTTT	CSVARAEAFF
NA	NA	TRBV15	TRBJ1-4	TGTGCCACCAGGAACGGGGACTATAATGAAAAACTGTTTTTT	CATRNGDYNEKLFF
NA	NA	TRBV28	TRBJ1-5	TGTGCCAGCCACGAACCGACGGGGGCCCAGCATTTT	CASHEPTGAQHF
NA	once	TRBV7-9	TRBJ1-4	TGTGCCAGCAGCTTAGCGCCCGGGTTCGATGAAAAACTGTTTTTT	CASSLAPGFDEKLFF
TRBD1	NA	TRBV5-1	TRBJ1-4	TGCGCCAGCAGCTCGAAGGGACAGTCGTACCTTACAACTAATGAAAAACTGTTTTTT	CASSSKGQSYLTTNEKLFF
NA	NA	TRBV2	TRBJ2-5	TGTGCCAGCAGCGCCAGGGGCCTGGAGACCCAGTACTTC	CASSARGLETQYF
NA	few	TRBV2	TRBJ1-2	TGTGCCAGCAGGGCTGGCTACACCTTC	CASRAGYTF
TRBD2	NA	TRBV7-9	TRBJ2-1	TGTGCCAGCAGCCCCCGCCGGCGGGAGGGCCACGGTGAGCAGTTCTTC	CASSPRRREGHGEQFF
NA	NA	TRBV28	TRBJ2-1	TGTGCCAGCAGTTGGACAGAGGGCTACAATGAGCAGTTCTTC	CASSWTEGYNEQFF
NA	once	TRBV2	TRBJ1-5	TGTGCCAGCACCGCGGAGGCCGGGTCCAATCAGCCCCAGCATTTT	CASTAEAGSNQPQHF
TRBD1	once	TRBV28	TRBJ1-5	TGTGCCAGCAGTTTCCGCCTGGAAACAGGGGGCGGGCAGCCCCAGCATTTT	CASSFRLETGGGQPQHF
NA	NA	TRBV11-1	TRBJ2-1	TGTGCCAGCAGCTTAGAAGGGGGAGAGGCCTTCGATGAGCAGTTCTTC	CASSLEGGEAFDEQFF
NA	NA	TRBV28	TRBJ2-2	TGTGCCAGCAGTTTCACCAGGGGCGGCACCGGGGAGCTGTTTTTT	CASSFTRGGTGELFF
NA	NA	TRBV7-9	TRBJ2-5	TGTGCCAGCAGCTTCACTTCGTACCAAGAGACCCAGTACTTC	CASSFTSYQETQYF
NA	NA	TRBV7-8	TRBJ1-2	TGTGCCAGCAGCTTATGGGAGGGGAGGGATGGCTACACCTTC	CASSLWEGRDGYTF
TRBD1	few	TRBV19	TRBJ2-3	TGTGCCAGTAGTATAGGGGGGACAGGGTATACGCAGTATTTT	CASSIGGTGYTQYF
NA	once	TRBV19	TRBJ2-1	TGTGCCAGTAGTATCCAGGACAGCAAATACAATGAGCAGTTCTTC	CASSIQDSKYNEQFF
NA	NA	TRBV5-1	TRBJ2-5	TGCGCCAGCAGCTTGGGTCCAGGACAGACACAAGAGACCCAGTACTTC	CASSLGPGQTQETQYF